The 24 T cell receptor beta chains below all came from one sample that was sequenced in a study of lymphopenia after photon versus proton radiotherapy. Measured with immunoSEQ multiplex PCR; TCRdb has only the in-frame clones, and not every one. The table includes more than 25,000 clones, around 90% detected once. This material consisted of peripheral blood, taken from a patient treated with photon-based radiotherapy. The receptors were sampled from a man aged 50 to 59 with gastric cancer.

The chain employs TRBV10-3 and TRBJ2-7, with 7 bases identical to TRBD2. Germline CDR1 ENHRY, CDR2 SYGVKD. V shed 10 bases, J shed 0 bases, and the junction held 9 bases outside the gene matches. This CDR3 comprises 14 residues. The CDR3 here is CATRASGTSYEQYV. CDR3 nucleotide sequence: TGTGCCACCAGGGCCAGCGGGACCTCCTACGAGCAGTACGTC.

This chain connects TRBV5-1 to TRBJ2-3, with 10 bases lining up with TRBD2. V lost 0 bases, J lost 5 bases, and 3 bases stayed unmatched. Germline CDR1 SGHRS, CDR2 YFSETQ. There are 15 residues in the CDR3. CDR3 nucleotides: TGCGCCAGCAGCTTGGGACTAGCGGGTGTAGATACGCAGTATTTT. Translated: CASSLGLAGVDTQYF.

This chain uses TRBV2 with TRBJ1-2; no firm D call. The CDR3 is 11 residues long. The V gene's germline CDR1 is SNHLY and CDR2 FYNNEI. Between the trimmed V and J ends, which lost 7 bases and 4 bases, there was a span of 7 bases. CDR3 protein: CASTPGYGYTF. DNA of the CDR3: TGTGCCAGCACCCCCGGCTATGGCTACACCTTC.

This chain connects TRBV6-6 to TRBJ2-3; D is unclear. This CDR3 has 12 residues. V lost 7 bases and J 2 bases, leaving 7 bases between the germline ends. Germline CDR1 is MNHNY and CDR2 is SVGAGI (reference sequence). CDR3 DNA sequence: TGTGCCAGCACGAGGAACACAGATACGCAGTATTTT. Translation: CASTRNTDTQYF.

The chain recombines TRBV7-9 with TRBJ2-2, with a possible D match to TRBD2 (5 bases). CDR3 size: 14 residues. Germline V lookup: CDR1 SEHNR, CDR2 FQNEAQ (reference sequence). The V end lost 11 bases, the J end lost 4 bases, and 17 bases lay between the germline ends. The CDR3 region is CAGQRLALTGELFF. The CDR3 DNA is TGTGCCGGCCAGAGGCTAGCACTCACCGGGGAGCTGTTTTTT.

The chain employs TRBV28 and TRBJ1-1; a possible D gene is TRBD1 (6 bases). This CDR3 has 13 amino acids. The V gene's germline CDR1 is MDHEN and CDR2 SYDVKM. The germline V and J ends were trimmed by 3 bases and 1 base, with 6 bases remaining between them. The CDR3 protein is CASSLTGNTEAFF. The CDR3 DNA follows: TGTGCCAGCAGTTTGACAGGGAACACTGAAGCTTTCTTT.

J is TRBJ2-7 and V is TRBV7-6; the D is unclear. The ends were cut back, 3 bases at V and 2 bases at J, with 14 bases in the middle. The CDR3 spans 15 residues. Germline V gives CDR1 SGHVS, CDR2 FNYEAQ. CDR3 protein: CASSFGTTDTYEQYF. DNA for the CDR3: TGTGCCAGCAGCTTCGGTACGACGGATACCTACGAGCAGTACTTC.

This chain connects TRBV6-1 to TRBJ2-3; either TRBD1 or TRBD2 may fit D (5 bases each). Germline values: CDR1 MNHNS, CDR2 SASEGT. The CDR3 consists of 16 residues. Deletions cut 3 bases from V and 2 bases from J, with 15 bases between. The CDR3 reads CASSDRSGTYTDTQYF. CDR3 coding DNA: TGTGCCAGCAGTGACCGGTCCGGGACCTACACAGATACGCAGTATTTT.

The rearrangement links TRBV15 to TRBJ1-3; D unclear. Trimming took off 7 bases at V and 0 bases at J, with 7 bases between the two ends. Looked up from germline, CDR1 is LNHNV and CDR2 is YYDKDF (reference sequence). This CDR3 is 13 amino acids long. CDR3 residues: CATTQNSGNTIYF. The DNA of the CDR3 is TGTGCCACCACCCAAAACTCTGGAAACACCATATATTTT.

The V gene is TRBV5-1, the J gene TRBJ2-7; D might be TRBD1 (6 bases). Germline V gene sequence: CDR1 SGHRS, CDR2 YFSETQ. V was cut by 4 bases and J by 6 bases, with 20 bases left in between. CDR3 length equals 15 residues. The CDR3 here is CASSELGHGPGEQYF. DNA for the CDR3: TGCGCCAGCAGCGAATTGGGACATGGGCCGGGCGAGCAGTACTTC.

This chain connects TRBV15 to TRBJ2-2; D is undetermined. Trimming left V 0 bases short and J 3 bases short, with 5 bases between. In germline, CDR1 is LNHNV, CDR2 YYDKDF (reference sequence). This CDR3 comprises 14 residues. CDR3 region: CATSRERHTGELFF. CDR3 nucleotides: TGTGCCACCAGCAGAGAGCGTCACACCGGGGAGCTGTTTTTT.

The V and J genes are TRBV12-5 and TRBJ2-6, with 9 bases matching TRBD1. V shed 6 bases and J 5 bases; nucleotides not matched to a gene: 5. The CDR3 is 15 amino acids. Germline assignment: CDR1 LGHNT and CDR2 FRNRAP. The CDR3 here is CASGAGTGWANVLTF. The CDR3 region has the DNA TGTGCTAGTGGCGCCGGGACAGGGTGGGCCAACGTCCTGACTTTC. Full variable domain (missing parts from reference TRBV12-5 and TRBJ2-6): DARVTQTPRHKVTEMGQEVTMRCQPILGHNTVFWYRQTMMQGLELLAYFRNRAPLDDSGMPKDRFSAEMPDATLATLKIQPSEPRDSAVYFCASGAGTGWANVLTFGAGSRLTVL.

The chain recombines TRBV27 with TRBJ2-2; D may correspond to TRBD1 or TRBD2 (6 bases each). Trimming took off 0 bases at V and 4 bases at J, with 12 bases between the two ends. This CDR3 has 16 amino acids. Germline V gene lookup returns CDR1 MNHEY and CDR2 SMNVEV (reference sequence). The chain's CDR3 is CASSLSGGGSTGELFF. Here the CDR3 DNA reads TGTGCCAGCAGTTTATCGGGGGGCGGTTCCACCGGGGAGCTGTTTTTT.

V is TRBV7-3 and J is TRBJ1-5; D not certain. The CDR3 spans 14 residues. The V end lost 3 bases, the J end lost 7 bases, and 13 bases lay between the germline ends. Germline assignment: CDR1 SGHTA and CDR2 FQGTGA. The CDR3 bases are TGTGCCAGCAGCTTTCGAAACCCGAAACAGCCCCAGCATTTT. It yields the protein CASSFRNPKQPQHF. Variable domain in full (rest from reference TRBV7-3 and TRBJ1-5): GAGVSQTPSNKVTEKGKYVELRCDPISGHTALYWYRQSLGQGPEFLIYFQGTGAADDSGLPNDRFFAVRPEGSVSTLKIQRTERGDSAVYLCASSFRNPKQPQHFGDGTRLSIL.

In DNA, the CDR3 is TGTGCCATCAGACCGGACAGGTCGGGAGAGACCCAGTACTTC. This translates into CAIRPDRSGETQYF. The genes are TRBV10-3 and TRBJ2-5, with 7 bases fitting TRBD1. CDR1 ENHRY and CDR2 SYGVKD come from the germline V gene. The junction had 8 bases not matched to a gene; V was cut back by 6 bases and J by 4 bases. CDR3 length equals 14 residues.

The chain uses TRBV11-2 and TRBJ2-2, with TRBD2 identical over 14 bases. This CDR3 is built from 17 residues. CDR1 is SGHAT and CDR2 is FQNNGV in the germline V gene. Losses at the gene ends were 1 base for V and 5 bases for J; bases not matched to a gene: 3. In DNA, the CDR3 is TGTGCCAGCAGCTTAGGAGGACTAGCGGGGGGAACCGGGGAGCTGTTTTTT. Translated: CASSLGGLAGGTGELFF.

This rearrangement joins TRBV9 to TRBJ1-6; D gene unclear. V was shortened by 0 bases and J by 0 bases, with 10 bases between the two germline ends. The CDR3 is 17 residues long. CDR1 is SGDLS, CDR2 YYNGEE, per germline. This chain's CDR3 is CASSVDGRSSYNSPLHF. The CDR3 DNA reads as TGTGCCAGCAGCGTAGATGGCCGGAGCTCCTATAATTCACCCCTCCACTTT. The full variable domain, in which reference TRBV9 and TRBJ1-6 provide the parts outside the CDR3, is DSGVTQTPKHLITATGQRVTLRCSPRSGDLSVYWYQQSLDQGLQFLIQYYNGEERAKGNILERFSAQQFPDLHSELNLSSLELGDSALYFCASSVDGRSSYNSPLHFGNGTRLTVT.

V is TRBV7-2 and J is TRBJ1-6; D not resolved. Germline V gene lookup returns CDR1 SGHTA and CDR2 FQGNSA. The germline V and J ends were trimmed by 5 bases and 4 bases, with 15 bases remaining between them. This CDR3 contains 16 residues. CDR3 sequence: CASSSQSPTYNSPLHF. The CDR3 DNA reads as TGTGCCAGCAGCAGTCAGAGTCCAACTTATAATTCACCCCTCCACTTT.

The V gene is TRBV4-3, the J gene TRBJ2-7; TRBD1 aligns across 7 bases. The CDR3 covers 15 residues. The trim removed 3 bases at V and 4 bases at J, leaving 9 bases unmatched. Germline V gene data show CDR1 as LGHNA and CDR2 as YSLEER. The chain's CDR3 is CASSQATGWEYEQYF. CDR3 nucleotide sequence: TGCGCCAGCAGCCAGGCGACAGGGTGGGAGTACGAGCAGTACTTC.

The genes are TRBV23-1 and TRBJ2-7, with a tentative D call TRBD1 (6 bases). TRBV23-1 is marked as an open reading frame, function uncertain. The CDR3 is made up of 13 amino acids. V lost 6 bases, J lost 4 bases, and 13 bases lay in between. CDR3 DNA sequence: TGCGCCAGCAGCCATAAACAGGGTTACGAGCAGTACGTC. This codes for CASSHKQGYEQYV.

V is TRBV7-9 and J is TRBJ2-1; D is unclear. The CDR3 runs 14 residues. Trimming left V 5 bases short and J 6 bases short, with 14 bases between. CDR1 and CDR2 (germline): SEHNR, FQNEAQ (reference sequence). The CDR3 loop is CASSTPRAFNEQFF. The CDR3 region has the DNA TGTGCCAGCAGCACACCCCGGGCCTTCAATGAGCAGTTCTTC. Full variable domain (rest looked up from reference TRBV7-9 and TRBJ2-1): DTGVSQNPRHKITKRGQNVTFRCDPISEHNRLYWYRQTLGQGPEFLTYFQNEAQLEKSRLLSDRFSAERPKGSFSTLEIQRTEQGDSAMYLCASSTPRAFNEQFFGPGTRLTVL.

The V gene is TRBV7-2, the J gene TRBJ2-5, with a tentative D call TRBD2 (6 bases). Germline V gene sequence: CDR1 SGHTA, CDR2 FQGNSA. Between the trimmed V and J ends, which lost 1 base and 1 base, there was a span of 10 bases. This CDR3 has 15 amino acids. The CDR3 DNA is TGTGCCAGCAGCTTAGTCGCGGGGCTCCAAGAGACCCAGTACTTC. Residues: CASSLVAGLQETQYF. The entire variable domain, with the rest obtained from reference TRBV7-2 and TRBJ2-5, is as follows: GAGVSQSPSNKVTEKGKDVELRCDPISGHTALYWYRQSLGQGLEFLIYFQGNSAPDKSGLPSDRFSAERTGGSVSTLTIQRTQQEDSAVYLCASSLVAGLQETQYFGPGTRLLVL.

This chain joins TRBV11-2 and TRBJ2-3; 8 nucleotides align to TRBD2. The CDR3 runs 15 residues. Germline CDR1 and CDR2: SGHAT and FQNNGV. Trimming removed 1 base from V and 0 bases from J; junction bases left unmatched: 0. CDR3 protein: CASSLVAGSTDTQYF. The CDR3 DNA is TGTGCCAGCAGCTTAGTAGCGGGGAGCACAGATACGCAGTATTTT. Full variable domain (outside the CDR3, taken from reference TRBV11-2 and TRBJ2-3): EAGVAQSPRYKIIEKRQSVAFWCNPISGHATLYWYQQILGQGPKLLIQFQNNGVVDDSQLPKDRFSAERLKGVDSTLKIQPAKLEDSAVYLCASSLVAGSTDTQYFGPGTRLTVL.

V usage is TRBV19 and J usage is TRBJ2-7, with 7 bases identical to TRBD1. V trimming: 6 bases; J trimming: 2 bases; junction bases outside the gene matches: 10. This CDR3 contains 15 residues. Per germline, CDR1 LNHDA and CDR2 SQIVND (reference sequence). The CDR3: CASRAGTVDPYEQYV. CDR3 bases: TGTGCCAGTAGGGCCGGGACAGTGGATCCCTACGAGCAGTACGTC.